A selection of T cell receptor beta chains follows, all from one sample in a study of blood T cell repertoires in COVID-19. Assay used: immunoSEQ multiplex PCR; TCRdb lists only in-frame clones, some missing. Found here are 140,000 to 150,000 clones, 88% of them singletons; the top ten hold roughly 2.1%. The specimen sequenced was peripheral blood. Source of these receptors: a human donor in a cohort sampled during active COVID-19. The CDR3 runs from the conserved cysteine through the conserved F or W. The D gene is left open where the match is weak. Size is stated for part of the rows, as once, few or many counts, or as a class when the clone is expanded.

CDR3aa: CASGRTGPEQYF; CDR3nt: TGTGCCAGCGGGAGGACAGGGCCCGAGCAGTACTTC; d_gene: TRBD1; j_gene: TRBJ2-7; abundance: NA; v_gene: TRBV6-6
CDR3aa: CASSRTASLYEQYF; CDR3nt: TGTGCCAGCAGCCGGACAGCTTCTCTCTACGAGCAGTACTTC; d_gene: NA; j_gene: TRBJ2-7; abundance: NA; v_gene: TRBV3-1/TRBV3-2
CDR3aa: CASSYTAQETQYF; CDR3nt: TGTGCCAGCAGCTATACAGCTCAAGAGACCCAGTACTTC; d_gene: NA; j_gene: TRBJ2-5; abundance: NA; v_gene: TRBV11-3
CDR3aa: CASSVAENTEAFF; CDR3nt: TGTGCCAGCAGCGTGGCAGAAAACACTGAAGCTTTCTTT; d_gene: NA; j_gene: TRBJ1-1; abundance: NA; v_gene: TRBV5-6
CDR3aa: CASSLGQSSYNEQFF; CDR3nt: TGTGCCAGTAGCCTTGGACAGAGCTCCTACAATGAGCAGTTCTTC; d_gene: NA; j_gene: TRBJ2-1; abundance: once; v_gene: TRBV19
CDR3aa: CASSQERGLVPDTQYF; CDR3nt: TGTGCCAGCAGCCAAGAAAGGGGACTAGTTCCCGATACGCAGTATTTT; d_gene: TRBD2; j_gene: TRBJ2-3; abundance: NA; v_gene: TRBV3-1/TRBV3-2
CDR3aa: CASSLVQGAYGYTF; CDR3nt: TGTGCCAGCAGCTTAGTTCAAGGGGCCTATGGCTACACCTTC; d_gene: NA; j_gene: TRBJ1-2; abundance: NA; v_gene: TRBV11-2
CDR3aa: CSVGGLTNTGELFF; CDR3nt: TGCAGCGTTGGGGGACTAACTAACACCGGGGAGCTGTTTTTT; d_gene: TRBD2; j_gene: TRBJ2-2; abundance: NA; v_gene: TRBV29-1
CDR3aa: CAIRQGNSNQPQHF; CDR3nt: TGTGCCATTCGACAGGGGAATAGCAATCAGCCCCAGCATTTT; d_gene: TRBD1; j_gene: TRBJ1-5; abundance: once; v_gene: TRBV10-3
CDR3aa: CASSMVSLSADAYNEQFF; CDR3nt: TGTGCCAGTAGTATGGTATCGCTAAGCGCGGATGCCTACAATGAGCAGTTCTTC; d_gene: NA; j_gene: TRBJ2-1; abundance: NA; v_gene: TRBV19
CDR3aa: CASSFARDTEAFF; CDR3nt: TGTGCCAGCAGTTTCGCCAGGGACACTGAAGCTTTCTTT; d_gene: NA; j_gene: TRBJ1-1; abundance: NA; v_gene: TRBV12-3/TRBV12-4
CDR3aa: CASRTNLQGDNSPLHF; CDR3nt: TGTGCCAGCAGGACAAACCTACAGGGAGATAATTCACCCCTCCACTTT; d_gene: NA; j_gene: TRBJ1-6; abundance: NA; v_gene: TRBV28
CDR3aa: CATSRDQRSSYEQYF; CDR3nt: TGTGCCACCAGCAGAGATCAGCGGAGCTCCTACGAGCAGTACTTC; d_gene: NA; j_gene: TRBJ2-7; abundance: NA; v_gene: TRBV15
CDR3aa: CASSLTETKYF; CDR3nt: TGTGCCAGCAGCTTAACAGAGACCAAGTACTTC; d_gene: NA; j_gene: TRBJ2-5; abundance: NA; v_gene: TRBV7-9
CDR3aa: CASSPDRSTGELFF; CDR3nt: TGTGCCAGCTCACCGGACAGATCCACCGGGGAGCTGTTTTTT; d_gene: NA; j_gene: TRBJ2-2; abundance: NA; v_gene: TRBV18
CDR3aa: CASSLGQGIGSYNEQFF; CDR3nt: TGTGCCAGCAGCTTAGGGCAGGGGATAGGCTCCTACAATGAGCAGTTCTTC; d_gene: NA; j_gene: TRBJ2-1; abundance: NA; v_gene: TRBV11-3
CDR3aa: CASSVGTGGVSGAEAFF; CDR3nt: TGTGCCAGCAGCGTAGGGACAGGGGGCGTGTCTGGCGCTGAAGCTTTCTTT; d_gene: TRBD1; j_gene: TRBJ1-1; abundance: once; v_gene: TRBV9
CDR3aa: CATSDPDSQAFF; CDR3nt: TGTGCCACCAGTGACCCCGACAGTCAAGCTTTCTTT; d_gene: NA; j_gene: TRBJ1-1; abundance: NA; v_gene: TRBV24-1
CDR3aa: CASSLAPPGSAGTDTQYF; CDR3nt: TGTGCTAGCAGCTTAGCGCCCCCGGGGTCCGCTGGCACAGATACGCAGTATTTT; d_gene: NA; j_gene: TRBJ2-3; abundance: once; v_gene: TRBV7-7
CDR3aa: CASSLAQGVPSLYGYTF; CDR3nt: TGTGCCAGCAGCTTGGCACAGGGGGTTCCTTCTCTCTATGGCTACACCTTC; d_gene: TRBD1; j_gene: TRBJ1-2; abundance: few; v_gene: TRBV5-5
CDR3aa: CASSPEGGSGNTIYF; CDR3nt: TGTGCCAGCAGCCCAGAGGGGGGGTCTGGAAACACCATATATTTT; d_gene: NA; j_gene: TRBJ1-3; abundance: NA; v_gene: TRBV3-1/TRBV3-2
CDR3aa: CASNPRGSDQPQHF; CDR3nt: TGTGCCAGCAATCCCAGAGGGTCGGATCAGCCCCAGCATTTT; d_gene: NA; j_gene: TRBJ1-5; abundance: NA; v_gene: TRBV7-2
CDR3aa: CASSWSGTGGQDEQFF; CDR3nt: TGCGCCAGCAGCTGGTCCGGGACAGGGGGCCAGGATGAGCAGTTCTTC; d_gene: TRBD1; j_gene: TRBJ2-1; abundance: once; v_gene: TRBV5-1
CDR3aa: CASSFWRGGSPLHF; CDR3nt: TGTGCCAGCAGCTTCTGGAGAGGCGGATCACCCCTCCACTTT; d_gene: NA; j_gene: TRBJ1-6; abundance: NA; v_gene: TRBV7-9
CDR3aa: CASSQDSAPGKTQYF; CDR3nt: TGTGCCAGCAGCCAAGATAGCGCCCCTGGGAAGACCCAGTACTTC; d_gene: NA; j_gene: TRBJ2-5; abundance: NA; v_gene: TRBV4-2
CDR3aa: CSVGTDSGGSQPQHF; CDR3nt: TGCAGCGTTGGTACGGACTCCGGCGGGAGTCAGCCCCAGCATTTT; d_gene: NA; j_gene: TRBJ1-5; abundance: NA; v_gene: TRBV29-1
CDR3aa: CASSLAGKREGADTQYF; CDR3nt: TGCGCCAGCAGCTTGGCCGGGAAGCGGGAGGGGGCAGATACGCAGTATTTT; d_gene: TRBD2; j_gene: TRBJ2-3; abundance: NA; v_gene: TRBV5-1
CDR3aa: CASSLSGLGHNEQFF; CDR3nt: TGTGCCAGCAGTCTTTCGGGACTGGGCCACAATGAGCAGTTCTTC; d_gene: NA; j_gene: TRBJ2-1; abundance: NA; v_gene: TRBV7-2
CDR3aa: CASSWTIRDGELFF; CDR3nt: TGTGCCAGCAGCTGGACAATAAGGGACGGGGAGCTGTTTTTT; d_gene: NA; j_gene: TRBJ2-2; abundance: NA; v_gene: TRBV6-2/TRBV6-3
CDR3aa: CASRTSGPSYNEQFF; CDR3nt: TGTGCCAGTAGGACTAGCGGGCCGTCCTACAATGAGCAGTTCTTC; d_gene: TRBD2; j_gene: TRBJ2-1; abundance: few; v_gene: TRBV19
CDR3aa: CASSLGRDYEQYF; CDR3nt: TGTGCCAGCAGCCTTGGACGGGACTACGAGCAGTACTTC; d_gene: NA; j_gene: TRBJ2-7; abundance: NA; v_gene: TRBV7-6
CDR3aa: CASSQDVGQGVYEQFF; CDR3nt: TGCGCCAGCAGCCAAGATGTGGGACAGGGTGTCTATGAGCAGTTCTTC; d_gene: TRBD1; j_gene: TRBJ2-1; abundance: NA; v_gene: TRBV4-3
CDR3aa: CASSQIGTSGGTDTQYF; CDR3nt: TGTGCCAGCAGCCAAATCGGGACTAGCGGGGGAACAGATACGCAGTATTTT; d_gene: TRBD2; j_gene: TRBJ2-3; abundance: NA; v_gene: TRBV4-2
CDR3aa: CSASLTGGYSGNTIYF; CDR3nt: TGCAGTGCTAGTCTCACAGGGGGCTACTCTGGAAACACCATATATTTT; d_gene: TRBD1; j_gene: TRBJ1-3; abundance: NA; v_gene: TRBV20-1
CDR3aa: CASSQGPYNEQFF; CDR3nt: TGTGCCAGCAGCCAGGGTCCCTACAATGAGCAGTTCTTC; d_gene: NA; j_gene: TRBJ2-1; abundance: NA; v_gene: TRBV6-5
CDR3aa: CASSLEDSTYEQYF; CDR3nt: TGCGCCAGCAGCCTCGAGGACAGTACCTACGAGCAGTACTTC; d_gene: NA; j_gene: TRBJ2-7; abundance: NA; v_gene: TRBV4-1